Listed here are 6 T cell receptor beta chains from one sample, sequenced in a study of beta chain features in type 1 diabetes. The whole isolated RNA underwent reverse transcription, so sequencing captured expressed TCRB transcripts. Here immunoSEQ multiplex PCR was the method, and the copy in TCRdb shows in-frame clones only, minus some. The sample comprises about 280,000 clones, about 15% of which are singletons, and 0.015% to 0.019% rests with the top ten. Their antigen targets remain unknown. The study's findings and limits: Researchers report that Type 1 diabetes patients had moderately but significantly shorter TCRB CDR3s across all four CD4+ subsets.

Source material: naive CD4+ T cells from blood. The source of these receptors is a man aged 18 to 30 with type 1 diabetes.

This clone was recorded a few times. In DNA, the CDR3 is TGCAGCGTTGGTGTTAACTCTGGGGCCAACGTCCTGACTTTC. It encodes CSVGVNSGANVLTF. This chain joins TRBV29-1 and TRBJ2-6; D not certain. The CDR3 loop spans 14 amino acids. Germline values: CDR1 SQVTM, CDR2 ANQGSEA. With 4 bases removed from V and 0 bases from J, the gap between germline ends came to 7 bases.

This clone came up a few times. This rearrangement joins TRBV4-2 to TRBJ2-1; D perhaps matches TRBD2 (5 bases). Trimming removed 0 bases at V and 1 base at J, with 10 bases between. CDR3 length: 16 amino acids. The germline CDR1 and CDR2 sequences are LGHNA and YNFKEQ. CDR3 amino acids: CASSQEDERSYNEQFF. The CDR3 nucleotides read TGTGCCAGCAGCCAAGAAGACGAGCGGTCCTACAATGAGCAGTTCTTC.

This clone has only a few counts. This sequence joins TRBV10-3 and TRBJ2-1, with a possible D match to TRBD2 (5 bases). The ends were cut back, 6 bases at V and 8 bases at J, with 11 bases in the middle. The CDR3 runs 12 residues. Germline V gene data show CDR1 as ENHRY and CDR2 as SYGVKD. DNA of the CDR3: TGTGCCATCAGCCTTGGACTCGATGAGCAGTTCTTC. This gives the protein CAISLGLDEQFF.

V usage is TRBV7-9 and J usage is TRBJ2-1, with TRBD2 matching over 8 bases. The CDR3 extends over 17 amino acids. Germline V gene sequence: CDR1 SEHNR, CDR2 FQNEAQ (reference sequence). V lost 5 bases, J lost 5 bases, and 14 bases stayed unmatched. The CDR3 DNA reads as TGTGCCAGCAGCGTCCCCCCCCAGCGGGAGTACCACAATGAGCAGTTCTTC. It encodes CASSVPPQREYHNEQFF.

The genes are TRBV6-4 and TRBJ1-6; D not certain. Trimming removed 4 bases at V and 7 bases at J, with 8 bases between. The CDR3 is 13 residues long. CDR1 MRHNA and CDR2 SNTAGT come from the germline V gene. CDR3 loop: CASSVGVNSPLHF. The CDR3 region has the DNA TGTGCCAGCAGTGTCGGTGTAAATTCACCCCTCCACTTT.

The V and J genes are TRBV6-5 and TRBJ1-3; a weak D match, TRBD1 (6 bases). The CDR3 is 14 amino acids. The V gene's germline CDR1 is MNHEY and CDR2 SVGAGI. V dropped 7 bases and J dropped 0 bases, with 10 bases sitting between them. The CDR3 bases are TGTGCCAGCAAGGGGACATTCTCTGGAAACACCATATATTTT. This encodes CASKGTFSGNTIYF.